This paragraph reports one T cell receptor (beta chain). Antigen specificity is unknown. Germline assignment: CDR1 GTSNPN and CDR2 SVGIG (reference sequence). The CDR3 loop spans 14 amino acids. Trimming cost V 1 base and J 6 bases, with 14 bases left between them. This entry belongs to a study of T-cell memory formation after mild COVID-19. Points from the study as a whole: There was no confirmation that second-wave clones peaking on day 37 were SARS-CoV-2 specific. Later expanders leaned toward CD4+, whereas clones contracting from day 15 to 85 were balanced CD4/CD8.

Constant-segment primers and 5'RACE yielded cDNA libraries for TCR alpha and TCR beta, each carrying sample barcodes and UMIs. One entry per CDR3 protein results from TCRdb running MiXCR on the 5' RACE reads. The sample has hundreds of thousands of distinct CDR3 sequences; more than 20% are singletons. The sequence was collected from a man between 18 and 35 years old who had mild COVID-19 (a few samples of this study predate the infection). Cell type and time point are not known. Material for sequencing was PBMCs or a T cell subset sorted from them (not recorded which). The chain employs TRBV30 and TRBJ2-3; possibly TRBD1 or TRBD2 for D (6 bases each). The CDR3 is CAWSAGAVPDTQYF. The DNA of the CDR3 is TGTGCCTGGAGTGCGGGGGCAGTCCCCGATACGCAGTATTTT.